This TCR beta chain appears in the sequencing data of a study of blood T cell repertoires in COVID-19. Study summary: T cells, B-cell-depleted T cells, or PBMCs provided the cDNA or gDNA that served as material.

Produced via immunoSEQ multiplex PCR; TCRdb's table is partial and in-frame only. The sample contains under 500,000 clones, 70% to 90% of which appear only once. This CDR3 has 12 amino acids. The germline V gene has CDR1 MNHNY and CDR2 SVGAGI (reference sequence). V lost 2 bases and J lost 3, with 5 bases in between. The rearrangement links TRBV6-6 to TRBJ2-7, with no clear D. This sequence originates from a woman aged 18-29 years with acute COVID-19. The sequenced sample was PBMCs or T cells enriched from blood (not recorded which). CDR3 nucleotide sequence: TGTGCCAGCAGTTACAACAGCTACGAGCAGTACTTC. Encoded protein: CASSYNSYEQYF.